The 14 T cell receptor beta chains in this list originate from one sample, sequenced in a study of T cell responses to AZD1222 COVID-19 vaccine. Only in-frame clones appear in the TCRdb table, and some are missing; sequencing was by immunoSEQ multiplex PCR. The sample has approximately 150,000 clones; 90% to 95% are singletons. Here the sequenced sample was peripheral blood, taken on day 0 of AZD1222 vaccination. These receptors originate from an adult in good health.

In this sample, this clone turned up once. The chain recombines TRBV2 with TRBJ1-5, with D maybe TRBD1 (6 bases). V lost 6 bases and J 4 bases, leaving 10 bases between the germline ends. This CDR3 contains 13 residues. Germline V gene data show CDR1 as SNHLY and CDR2 as FYNNEI. The CDR3 loop reads CASRGQLNQPQHF. CDR3 bases: TGTGCCAGCAGAGGACAGCTTAATCAGCCCCAGCATTTT.

The chain links TRBV5-4 to TRBJ2-5; D may be TRBD2 (5 bases). V was cut by 1 base and J by 5 bases, with 24 bases left in between. The CDR3 extends over 18 amino acids. CDR1 and CDR2 from the germline V gene are SGHNT and YYREEE (reference sequence). The CDR3 DNA reads as TGTGCCAGCAGCTTGCCCACCCGGATCTTTACAAGAGGGGAGACCCAGTACTTC. Amino acids: CASSLPTRIFTRGETQYF.

The chain is built from TRBV2 and TRBJ2-3; 10 bases line up with TRBD2. Unmatched junction bases numbered 9, after V lost 10 bases and J lost 2 bases. Germline values: CDR1 SNHLY, CDR2 FYNNEI. The CDR3 extends over 15 amino acids. In DNA, the CDR3 is TGTGCCACCCGGGGCCTAGCGGGGGACACAGATACGCAGTATTTT. Translation: CATRGLAGDTDTQYF.

V usage is TRBV18 and J usage is TRBJ1-1; D not resolved. CDR3 length equals 14 residues. The V end was cut by 3 bases, the J end by 3 bases, with 11 bases between. Per germline, CDR1 KGHSH and CDR2 LQKENI. For the CDR3, the DNA is TGTGCCAGCTCACCCCGGGCGACGGACACTGAAGCTTTCTTT. Its translation is CASSPRATDTEAFF.

The rearrangement links TRBV11-2 to TRBJ1-2; D is perhaps TRBD1 (5 bases). Germline V lookup: CDR1 SGHAT, CDR2 FQNNGV. The CDR3 runs to 14 residues. The ends were cut back, 6 bases at V and 2 bases at J, with 13 bases in the middle. CDR3 DNA: TGTGCCAGCAGTATCGGGACGGAAAACTATGGCTACACCTTC. Protein sequence: CASSIGTENYGYTF. The complete variable domain, with remaining parts taken from reference TRBV11-2 and TRBJ1-2, reads EAGVAQSPRYKIIEKRQSVAFWCNPISGHATLYWYQQILGQGPKLLIQFQNNGVVDDSQLPKDRFSAERLKGVDSTLKIQPAKLEDSAVYLCASSIGTENYGYTFGSGTRLTVV.

This chain links TRBV4-1 with TRBJ1-2; 9 nucleotides agree with TRBD1. Unmatched junction bases numbered 17, after V lost 0 bases and J lost 6 bases. Germline loops: CDR1 MGHRA, CDR2 YSYEKL. This CDR3 spans 19 amino acids. As DNA, the CDR3 is TGCGCCAGCAGCCAAGATAATTGGTTTGGGACAGGGCTAAACGATGGCTACACCTTC. Protein sequence: CASSQDNWFGTGLNDGYTF.

This clone was seen only once. This sequence joins TRBV18 and TRBJ1-4, with 7 bases matching TRBD1. Losses at the gene ends were 3 bases for V and 1 base for J; bases not matched to a gene: 5. The CDR3 is 16 amino acids. Germline assignment: CDR1 KGHSH and CDR2 LQKENI. The CDR3 sequence is CASSPGTERTNEKLFF. The CDR3 bases are TGTGCCAGCTCACCCGGGACAGAAAGAACTAATGAAAAACTGTTTTTT.

This chain uses TRBV5-1 with TRBJ2-5; D perhaps matches TRBD1 (5 bases). The ends were cut back, 4 bases at V and 3 bases at J, with 13 bases in the middle. The germline CDR1 and CDR2 sequences are SGHRS and YFSETQ. The CDR3 runs to 14 residues. DNA of the CDR3: TGCGCCAGCAGCAAACGGACACAGGAAGAGACCCAGTACTTC. Protein: CASSKRTQEETQYF.

The chain carries TRBV7-9 and TRBJ1-2, with 8 bases aligning to TRBD1. CDR3 length equals 14 residues. Germline-derived CDR1 and CDR2 are SEHNR and FQNEAQ (reference sequence). V trimming: 4 bases; J trimming: 7 bases; junction bases outside the gene matches: 8. This CDR3 reads CASSSNQGALGYTF. Here the CDR3 DNA reads TGTGCCAGCAGCTCGAACCAGGGGGCTCTTGGCTACACCTTC.

The chain uses TRBV5-1 and TRBJ1-5; D gene uncertain. The CDR3 loop spans 15 amino acids. V lost 5 bases and J 0 bases, leaving 12 bases between the germline ends. Germline CDR1 and CDR2: SGHRS and YFSETQ. DNA of the CDR3: TGCGCCAGCAGGCTTGGTCACAATAGCAATCAGCCCCAGCATTTT. Translation gives CASRLGHNSNQPQHF.

Only one count was recorded for this clone. V usage is TRBV15 and J usage is TRBJ1-4; D uncertain. The germline CDR1 and CDR2 sequences are LNHNV and YYDKDF (reference sequence). Trimming removed 0 bases at V and 2 bases at J, with 7 bases between. CDR3 length equals 15 residues. CDR3 region: CATSREDGTNEKLFF. The CDR3 region has the DNA TGTGCCACCAGCAGAGAAGACGGGACTAATGAAAAACTGTTTTTT.

This rearrangement joins TRBV5-1 to TRBJ2-1, with D possibly being TRBD1 (6 bases). The CDR3 is made up of 15 amino acids. V was clipped by 4 bases and J by 6 bases, with 17 bases between them. Germline CDR1 is SGHRS and CDR2 is YFSETQ. The CDR3 spells CASSVGQTSFNEQFF. The CDR3 DNA reads TGCGCCAGCAGCGTAGGACAGACAAGCTTCAATGAGCAGTTCTTC.

The V call is TRBV12-3 or TRBV12-4, the J call TRBJ1-1; D remains ambiguous. The CDR3 contains 12 residues. V gave up 6 bases and J gave up 0 bases, with 5 bases separating them. This CDR3 reads CASRNMNTEAFF. CDR3 bases: TGTGCCAGCAGGAACATGAACACTGAAGCTTTCTTT.

The CDR3 spells CASPPKGGIGYTF. For the CDR3, the DNA is TGTGCCAGTCCACCGAAGGGAGGTATCGGCTACACCTTC. The chain has TRBV18 and TRBJ1-2; D ambiguous. Germline-derived CDR1 and CDR2 are KGHSH and LQKENI. The CDR3 runs 13 residues. The ends were cut back, 9 bases at V and 8 bases at J, with 19 bases in the middle. Complete variable domain (other parts from reference TRBV18 and TRBJ1-2): NAGVMQNPRHLVRRRGQEARLRCSPMKGHSHVYWYRQLPEEGLKFMVYLQKENIIDESGMPKERFSAEFPKEGPSILRIQQVVRGDSAAYFCASPPKGGIGYTFGSGTRLTVV.